Below, 26 T cell receptor beta chains from the same sample are listed, as sequenced in a study of T-cell memory formation after mild COVID-19. TCRdb re-called the 5' RACE reads with MiXCR, one entry per CDR3 protein. Of 150,000 to 200,000 distinct CDR3 sequences in the sample, roughly a third were seen once. Sequencing used PBMCs or a T cell subset sorted from them (not recorded which). Source of these receptors: an adult woman who had mild COVID-19 (a few samples of this study predate the infection). Cell type and time point are not known.

The J gene is TRBJ2-3, the V gene TRBV5-1, with TRBD1 as a possible D gene (5 bases). Per the germline V gene, CDR1 is SGHRS and CDR2 is YFSETQ. V gave up 4 bases and J gave up 3 bases, with 21 bases separating them. The length of the CDR3 is 17 residues. The CDR3 loop is CASSPVGQGTATDTQYF. In nucleotides, the CDR3 is TGCGCCAGCAGCCCGGTGGGCCAGGGAACGGCGACAGATACGCAGTATTTT.

The gene calls are TRBV6-2 or TRBV6-3 and TRBJ2-3; the match to TRBD2 covers 11 bases. Per germline, CDR1 MNHEY and CDR2 SVGEGT. The J segment lost 4 bases and the V segment lost 6 bases, leaving 6 bases of the junction unmatched. The CDR3 has 15 amino acids. CDR3 amino acids: CASRLAGVDADTQYF. For the CDR3, the DNA is TGTGCCAGCAGACTAGCGGGAGTTGACGCAGATACGCAGTATTTT.

The chain links TRBV6-5 to TRBJ1-1, with a weak D call TRBD1 (5 bases). CDR1 and CDR2 (germline): MNHEY, SVGAGI. Between the trimmed V and J ends, which lost 0 bases and 4 bases, there was a span of 15 bases. The CDR3 runs to 16 residues. CDR3 residues: CASSYSLGGSGTEAFF. CDR3 coding DNA: TGTGCCAGCAGTTACTCCCTTGGGGGATCGGGCACTGAAGCTTTCTTT.

This clonotype was counted only a few times. The rearrangement links TRBV15 to TRBJ2-1; D remains ambiguous. The CDR3 sequence is 13 residues long. The germline gives CDR1 LNHNV, CDR2 YYDKDF (reference sequence). V was pared by 0 bases and J by 10 bases, with 10 bases between. In DNA, the CDR3 is TGTGCCACCAGCAGAGAGGAGCGTCCAGAGCAGTTCTTC. Translated, it gives CATSREERPEQFF. Using reference TRBV15 and TRBJ2-1 for the parts outside the CDR3, the full variable domain is DAMVIQNPRYQVTQFGKPVTLSCSQTLNHNVMYWYQQKSSQAPKLLFHYYDKDFNNEADTPDNFQSRRPNTSFCFLDIRSPGLGDTAMYLCATSREERPEQFFGPGTRLTVL.

V usage is TRBV12-3 or TRBV12-4 and J usage is TRBJ1-2, with D perhaps matching TRBD1 (6 bases). V gave up 2 bases and J gave up 8 bases, with 21 bases separating them. This CDR3 is built from 16 residues. The CDR3 here is CASSLNGASGASGYTF. For the CDR3, the DNA is TGTGCCAGCAGTTTAAACGGGGCGTCAGGGGCGTCGGGCTACACCTTC.

This clonotype has a handful of counts. V usage is TRBV20-1 and J usage is TRBJ2-1; weak D call: TRBD2 (6 bases). V lost 3 bases and J lost 5, with 14 bases in between. The CDR3 covers 14 residues. Looked up from germline, CDR1 is DFQATT and CDR2 is SNEGSKA (reference sequence). CDR3 amino acids: CSARTAGNNNEQFF. CDR3 bases: TGCAGTGCTAGGACGGCGGGGAATAACAATGAGCAGTTCTTC.

The chain joins TRBV6-2 or TRBV6-3 to TRBJ2-1; the match to TRBD2 covers 13 bases. J gave up 6 bases and V 2 bases, and 7 bases lay outside the gene matches. The CDR3 totals 17 residues. Germline assignment: CDR1 MNHEY and CDR2 SVGEGT. The CDR3 sequence is CASSYAPGLAGPNEQFF. The CDR3 bases are TGTGCCAGCAGTTACGCTCCGGGACTAGCGGGACCCAATGAGCAGTTCTTC.

The chain employs TRBV3-1 and TRBJ2-5; D is ambiguous. Germline V gene data show CDR1 as LGHDT and CDR2 as YNNKEL (reference sequence). V lost 4 bases, J lost 5 bases, and 17 bases lay in between. The CDR3 contains 15 residues. This chain's CDR3 is CASSPRRSGSETQYF. The CDR3 DNA reads as TGTGCCAGCAGCCCACGCCGATCCGGGTCGGAGACCCAGTACTTC.

This clonotype has a handful of counts. This chain joins TRBV5-1 and TRBJ2-7; the D is unclear. Germline V lookup: CDR1 SGHRS, CDR2 YFSETQ. The ends were cut back, 4 bases at V and 2 bases at J, with 16 bases in the middle. The CDR3 has 15 residues. DNA for the CDR3: TGCGCCAGCAGCCAGTCTTCTGCAGGACCCTACGAGCAGTACTTC. As protein: CASSQSSAGPYEQYF.

This chain connects TRBV6-1 to TRBJ2-1; 9 nucleotides align to TRBD2. With 0 bases clipped from V and 4 bases from J, the junction kept 1 base outside the gene matches. This CDR3 region has 15 residues. Germline values: CDR1 MNHNS, CDR2 SASEGT. CDR3 loop: CASSEASGGYNEQFF. The CDR3 DNA reads as TGTGCCAGCAGTGAAGCTAGCGGGGGTTACAATGAGCAGTTCTTC.

In its sample, this clonotype was seen once. The J gene is TRBJ2-3, the V gene TRBV7-9, with D tentatively TRBD2 (6 bases). V was cut by 6 bases and J by 5 bases, with 9 bases left in between. CDR3 length: 12 amino acids. In germline, CDR1 is SEHNR, CDR2 FQNEAQ (reference sequence). CDR3 residues: CASRGLRDTQYF. The CDR3 DNA is TGTGCCAGCAGGGGACTTAGAGATACGCAGTATTTT.

The rearrangement links TRBV20-1 to TRBJ1-5; perhaps TRBD1 as D (6 bases). Between the trimmed V and J ends, which lost 0 bases and 5 bases, there was a span of 20 bases. CDR1 is DFQATT, CDR2 SNEGSKA, per germline (reference sequence). The CDR3 runs 17 residues. CDR3 sequence reads: CSARDSSKRGFDQPQHF. The DNA for the CDR3 is TGCAGTGCTAGAGATAGTAGTAAGAGGGGGTTTGATCAGCCCCAGCATTTT.

This chain joins TRBV7-2 and TRBJ2-7, with TRBD1 as a possible D gene (5 bases). This CDR3 spans 13 amino acids. V was shortened by 0 bases and J by 9 bases, with 12 bases between the two germline ends. Germline V gene sequence: CDR1 SGHTA, CDR2 FQGNSA. The chain's CDR3 is CASSLAGVLGQYF. CDR3 in DNA: TGTGCCAGCAGCTTAGCAGGGGTCCTGGGGCAGTACTTC.

The chain joins TRBV5-1 to TRBJ2-3, with 11 bases lining up with TRBD1. Germline V lookup: CDR1 SGHRS, CDR2 YFSETQ. V trimming: 0 bases; J trimming: 2 bases; junction bases outside the gene matches: 11. CDR3 length equals 19 residues. CDR3 bases: TGCGCCAGCAGCTTGGCGCCTATGCAGGGACAGGGGGACACAGATACGCAGTATTTT. Its translation is CASSLAPMQGQGDTDTQYF.

The CDR3 is CASSQVLALSSYNEQFF. The CDR3 coding sequence is TGCGCCAGCAGCCAAGTACTAGCGCTGAGCTCCTACAATGAGCAGTTCTTC. The chain recombines TRBV4-3 with TRBJ2-1; 7 positions match TRBD2. There are 17 residues in the CDR3. Per the germline V gene, CDR1 is LGHNA and CDR2 is YSLEER. Trimming cost V 1 base and J 0 bases; bases outside gene matches: 6.

The CDR3 DNA reads as TGTGCCAGCAGCCCCGGGAGGGTGGCAGATACGCAGTATTTT. Residues: CASSPGRVADTQYF. The chain has TRBV3-1 and TRBJ2-3; 8 bases match TRBD2. The germline V gene encodes CDR1 LGHDT and CDR2 YNNKEL (reference sequence). J gave up 4 bases and V 4 bases, and 4 bases lay outside the gene matches. The CDR3 is made up of 14 amino acids.

V is TRBV6-1 and J is TRBJ1-1; possibly TRBD1 for D (5 bases). The V and J ends lost 6 bases and 1 base respectively, with 18 bases between them. Germline V gene sequence: CDR1 MNHNS, CDR2 SASEGT. The CDR3 totals 16 residues. CDR3 sequence reads: CASSPWVAGGNTEAFF. The CDR3 DNA is TGTGCCAGCAGCCCCTGGGTAGCGGGGGGGAACACTGAAGCTTTCTTT.

The CDR3 here is CASSPARGVTQYF. The CDR3, as DNA: TGTGCCAGCTCACCGGCGAGGGGCGTGACCCAGTACTTC. V usage is TRBV18 and J usage is TRBJ2-5, with D possibly called TRBD1 or TRBD2 (5 bases each). The CDR3 runs 13 residues. The germline V and J ends were trimmed by 3 bases and 7 bases, with 12 bases remaining between them. From germline, CDR1 is KGHSH and CDR2 LQKENI.

Only a few counts were recorded for this clonotype. V and J are TRBV7-2 and TRBJ2-5; D gene unclear. Per the germline V gene, CDR1 is SGHTA and CDR2 is FQGNSA. V lost 3 bases and J lost 6, with 8 bases in between. The length of the CDR3 is 12 residues. The CDR3 region has the DNA TGTGCCAGCAGCTTTCCCCGTAAGACCCAGTACTTC. Translation gives CASSFPRKTQYF.

CDR3 nucleotide sequence: TGTGCCAGTAAGGCAAATTTCAATCAGCCCCAGCATTTT. Its translation: CASKANFNQPQHF. V is TRBV19 and J is TRBJ1-5; no clear D. The CDR3 is made up of 13 amino acids. V lost 7 bases and J lost 3, with 10 bases in between. Germline CDR1 LNHDA, CDR2 SQIVND (reference sequence). The whole variable domain, filled in from reference TRBV19 and TRBJ1-5, reads DGGITQSPKYLFRKEGQNVTLSCEQNLNHDAMYWYRQDPGQGLRLIYYSQIVNDFQKGDIAEGYSVSREKKESFPLTVTSAQKNPTAFYLCASKANFNQPQHFGDGTRLSIL.

The chain links TRBV5-1 to TRBJ2-1; 11 bases are shared with TRBD2. Germline values: CDR1 SGHRS, CDR2 YFSETQ. The CDR3 has 16 amino acids. Losses at the gene ends were 4 bases for V and 8 bases for J; bases not matched to a gene: 11. CDR3 coding DNA: TGCGCCAGCAGCCCGATGGGAATGGGACTAGCGGATGAGCAGTTCTTC. Translation: CASSPMGMGLADEQFF.

The V and J genes are TRBV29-1 and TRBJ1-1; TRBD1 matches 9 bases. Germline trimming cut 7 bases from V and 4 bases from J; bases unmatched to any gene: 7. This CDR3 region has 13 residues. Germline CDR1 is SQVTM and CDR2 is ANQGSEA. For the CDR3, the DNA is TGCAGCGCCGGACAGGGGACGGGCACTGAAGCTTTCTTT. This encodes CSAGQGTGTEAFF. Complete variable domain (other parts from reference TRBV29-1 and TRBJ1-1): SAVISQKPSRDICQRGTSLTIQCQVDSQVTMMFWYRQQPGQSLTLIATANQGSEATYESGFVIDKFPISRPNLTFSTLTVSNMSPEDSSIYLCSAGQGTGTEAFFGQGTRLTVV.

The chain couples TRBV7-2 to TRBJ2-3; 14 bases fit TRBD2. The CDR3 is made up of 21 amino acids. Germline CDR1 SGHTA, CDR2 FQGNSA. With V trimmed by 1 base and J by 7 bases, 19 bases remained unmatched. The CDR3 nucleotides read TGTGCCAGCAGCTTAGTGGGGCCGGGACTAGCGGGAGATTGGGGCGGAAATACGCAGTATTTT. This sequence encodes CASSLVGPGLAGDWGGNTQYF.

The J gene is TRBJ2-3, the V gene TRBV7-2; 7 bases agree with TRBD1. CDR3 length equals 14 residues. V shed 4 bases and J 6 bases; nucleotides not matched to a gene: 7. The germline V gene encodes CDR1 SGHTA and CDR2 FQGNSA. CDR3 region: CASSSNRGADTQYF. The CDR3 DNA reads TGTGCCAGCAGCTCGAACAGGGGAGCCGATACGCAGTATTTT. The variable domain in full, with the rest retrieved from reference TRBV7-2 and TRBJ2-3, is GAGVSQSPSNKVTEKGKDVELRCDPISGHTALYWYRQSLGQGLEFLIYFQGNSAPDKSGLPSDRFSAERTGGSVSTLTIQRTQQEDSAVYLCASSSNRGADTQYFGPGTRLTVL.

The chain has TRBV7-8 and TRBJ2-3; D is perhaps TRBD2 (5 bases). Germline V gene lookup returns CDR1 SGHVS and CDR2 FQNEAQ. Trimming took 5 bases from V and 0 from J, leaving 12 bases between them. The CDR3 is made up of 15 amino acids. DNA of the CDR3: TGTGCCAGCAGCCCCTTCCCGGGAAGCACAGATACGCAGTATTTT. Its protein is CASSPFPGSTDTQYF.

This clonotype came up once. The genes are TRBV29-1 and TRBJ1-1; a weak D match, TRBD1 (5 bases). Trimming took 4 bases from V and 0 from J, leaving 9 bases between them. The CDR3 contains 13 residues. Germline V gives CDR1 SQVTM, CDR2 ANQGSEA. The chain's CDR3 is CSVVGPMNTEAFF. The CDR3 region has the DNA TGCAGCGTTGTGGGGCCGATGAACACTGAAGCTTTCTTT.